This passage covers 26 T cell receptor beta chains from one sample sequenced in a study of human T cells and chemical hapten exposure. TCRdb called the RACE reads again in MiXCR, with one record for every CDR3 protein. The sample shows approximately 72,000 distinct CDR3 sequences, around 10% of them seen only once. Indicated time point: patch test 3, about 24 weeks after DPC sensitization. Treatment defined: therapeutic diphenylcyclopropenone sensitization with weekly scalp DPC. The material sequenced was whole blood, taken in connection with sensitization to the hapten diphenylcyclopropenone (DPC). The source of these receptors is a woman between 50 and 59 years old with alopecia areata. Some clones in this sample may be carry-over from other donors' samples.

The chain recombines TRBV6-1 with TRBJ1-2; D is undetermined. There are 14 residues in the CDR3. V lost 4 bases, J lost 7 bases, and 16 bases lay in between. In germline, CDR1 is MNHNS, CDR2 SASEGT. The CDR3 is CASSVAHFGGGYTF. CDR3 nucleotides: TGTGCCAGCAGTGTAGCACACTTCGGAGGTGGCTACACCTTC.

This clonotype has ten or more counts. The rearrangement joins TRBV4-2 to TRBJ1-5, with 9 bases lining up with TRBD1. V gave up 0 bases and J gave up 6 bases; unmatched junction bases: 6. Germline CDR1 and CDR2: LGHNA and YNFKEQ. The CDR3 totals 16 residues. The CDR3, as DNA: TGTGCCAGCAGCCAAGATAGGGACAGGGAGGGTCAGCCCCAGCATTTT. Encoded protein: CASSQDRDREGQPQHF.

This chain connects TRBV6-2 or TRBV6-3 to TRBJ1-5, with D maybe TRBD1 (6 bases). The CDR3 consists of 14 residues. V shed 5 bases and J shed 4 bases, with 12 bases lying between them. From germline, CDR1 is MNHEY and CDR2 SVGEGT. The DNA for the CDR3 is TGTGCCAGCAGTGGGGGACACCAAAATCAGCCCCAGCATTTT. Residues: CASSGGHQNQPQHF.

The table lists this clonotype with a few counts. The chain carries TRBV4-2 and TRBJ2-5; 8 bases match TRBD2. CDR3 length equals 15 residues. Trimming cost V 4 bases and J 1 base; bases outside gene matches: 5. CDR1 is LGHNA and CDR2 is YNFKEQ in the germline V gene. CDR3 amino acids: CASSRDRGGQETQYF. The CDR3 nucleotides read TGTGCCAGCAGCCGTGACCGGGGGGGCCAAGAGACCCAGTACTTC.

In its sample, this clonotype was seen many times. The rearrangement links TRBV12-3 or TRBV12-4 to TRBJ1-1; weak D call: TRBD1 (5 bases). The V and J ends lost 2 bases and 7 bases respectively, with 17 bases between them. The CDR3 consists of 15 residues. DNA of the CDR3: TGTGCCAGCAGTTTAAGGGGACCCCCGGCCGTTGAAGCTTTCTTT. Amino acid sequence: CASSLRGPPAVEAFF.

This clonotype has more than one count but fewer than ten. This chain links TRBV6-5 with TRBJ1-5; D gene unclear. V dropped 0 bases and J dropped 3 bases, with 9 bases sitting between them. The germline V gene has CDR1 MNHEY and CDR2 SVGAGI. CDR3 length: 15 residues. The DNA for the CDR3 is TGTGCCAGCAGTTACTCAGGCAGGAACAATCAGCCCCAGCATTTT. This translates into CASSYSGRNNQPQHF.

The genes are TRBV18 and TRBJ1-1; the match to TRBD1 covers 8 bases. The CDR3 is 15 residues long. Germline V gene sequence: CDR1 KGHSH, CDR2 LQKENI. The J segment lost 1 base and the V segment lost 4 bases, leaving 5 bases of the junction unmatched. CDR3 sequence: CASSRRGQGNTEAFF. In nucleotides, the CDR3 is TGTGCCAGCTCACGCCGTGGACAGGGGAACACTGAAGCTTTCTTT.

This clonotype was observed a handful of times. This chain uses TRBV20-1 with TRBJ2-7; 8 nucleotides match TRBD1. The CDR3 is 14 amino acids. Germline CDR1 reads DFQATT; CDR2 reads SNEGSKA (reference sequence). V gave up 1 base and J gave up 6 bases; unmatched junction bases: 8. The CDR3: CSARGGTGYREQYF. In DNA, the CDR3 is TGCAGTGCTAGAGGAGGGACAGGATATCGCGAGCAGTACTTC.

This clonotype was counted ten times or more. This chain uses TRBV10-1 with TRBJ2-7; tentatively, D is TRBD1 (6 bases). Looked up from germline, CDR1 is WNHNN and CDR2 is SYGVQD (reference sequence). The V end lost 5 bases, the J end lost 6 bases, and 17 bases lay between the germline ends. This CDR3 has 14 amino acids. This CDR3 is CASSTMTGGLEQYF. CDR3 DNA sequence: TGCGCCAGCAGTACCATGACAGGAGGCCTCGAGCAGTACTTC.

This clonotype was counted between two and nine times. The chain joins TRBV28 to TRBJ2-3, with D unresolved. V was clipped by 3 bases and J by 11 bases, with 9 bases between them. CDR1 MDHEN and CDR2 SYDVKM come from the germline V gene. This CDR3 is 11 amino acids long. CDR3 sequence: CASSFLSWQYF. The CDR3, as DNA: TGTGCCAGCAGTTTTTTGAGTTGGCAGTATTTT.

The chain couples TRBV7-6 to TRBJ2-1; 11 bases map to TRBD2. Germline lookup yields CDR1 SGHVS and CDR2 FNYEAQ. The V segment lost 1 base and the J segment 6 bases; nucleotides outside the gene matches: 5. CDR3 size: 16 residues. CDR3 bases: TGTGCCAGCAGCTTAGGTACTAGCGGGGGCATCAATGAGCAGTTCTTC. Translation gives CASSLGTSGGINEQFF.

There are many counts of this clonotype. The chain employs TRBV7-2 and TRBJ2-6; unclear D gene. The V end lost 4 bases, the J end lost 0 bases, and 7 bases lay between the germline ends. The CDR3 consists of 15 residues. In germline, CDR1 is SGHTA, CDR2 FQGNSA. The CDR3 coding sequence is TGTGCCAGCAGCTCCGACTTCTCTGGGGCCAACGTCCTGACTTTC. Protein product: CASSSDFSGANVLTF.

This clonotype was seen repeatedly, ten times or more. The genes are TRBV3-1 and TRBJ2-7; 7 bases match TRBD2. V was clipped by 3 bases and J by 4 bases; unmatched bases: 3. Germline CDR1 LGHDT, CDR2 YNNKEL (reference sequence). The CDR3 is 13 residues long. For the CDR3, the DNA is TGTGCCAGCAGCCACGGGGGAGGGTACGAGCAGTACTTC. It yields the protein CASSHGGGYEQYF.

The chain has TRBV28 and TRBJ1-1, with D unclear. The CDR3 runs to 12 residues. Germline V gene lookup returns CDR1 MDHEN and CDR2 SYDVKM. The V end lost 2 bases, the J end lost 9 bases, and 10 bases lay between the germline ends. In DNA form, the CDR3 reads TGTGCCAGCAGTTTAGAGCGATTTAAAGCTTTCTTT. Its protein is CASSLERFKAFF.

CDR3 residues: CASSLGGLARGTQYF. The CDR3 bases are TGTGCCAGTAGCCTCGGGGGACTAGCGCGGGGTACGCAGTATTTT. The chain has TRBV19 and TRBJ2-3; 10 nucleotides match TRBD2. Germline V gives CDR1 LNHDA, CDR2 SQIVND (reference sequence). The CDR3 has 15 residues. Losses at the gene ends were 6 bases for V and 8 bases for J; bases not matched to a gene: 11. The full variable domain, with the rest looked up from reference TRBV19 and TRBJ2-3, is DGGITQSPKYLFRKEGQNVTLSCEQNLNHDAMYWYRQDPGQGLRLIYYSQIVNDFQKGDIAEGYSVSREKKESFPLTVTSAQKNPTAFYLCASSLGGLARGTQYFGPGTRLTVL.

This clonotype showed up many times. V usage is TRBV3-1 and J usage is TRBJ1-2; maybe TRBD1 (6 bases). The CDR3 is made up of 13 amino acids. CDR1 and CDR2 (germline): LGHDT, YNNKEL (reference sequence). Trimming took off 0 bases at V and 5 bases at J, with 7 bases between the two ends. Here the CDR3 reads CASSQDRGYGYTF. The CDR3 nucleotides read TGTGCCAGCAGCCAAGATAGGGGGTATGGCTACACCTTC.

In this sample, this clonotype turned up many times. The CDR3 sequence: CASSQERGQPQHF. The CDR3, as DNA: TGTGCCAGCAGCCAAGAGCGGGGACAGCCCCAGCATTTT. The chain joins TRBV4-2 to TRBJ1-5; D ambiguous. The CDR3 length is 13 residues. Trimming took 0 bases from V and 7 from J, leaving 7 bases between them. Looked up from germline, CDR1 is LGHNA and CDR2 is YNFKEQ.

The chain joins TRBV18 to TRBJ2-7; a possible D gene is TRBD2 (5 bases). This CDR3 is built from 12 residues. Germline V gene lookup returns CDR1 KGHSH and CDR2 LQKENI. Between the trimmed V and J ends, which lost 6 bases and 5 bases, there was a span of 11 bases. The CDR3 sequence is CASSSLRDEQYF. CDR3 DNA sequence: TGTGCCAGCTCCAGTTTGCGGGACGAGCAGTACTTC.

The J gene is TRBJ2-1, the V gene TRBV13; TRBD2 agrees at 9 bases. The CDR3 runs 18 residues. J lost 5 bases, V lost 1 base, and 12 bases had no gene match. Germline V gene sequence: CDR1 PRHDT, CDR2 FYEKMQ (reference sequence). CDR3 nucleotide sequence: TGTGCCAGCAGCTTAGCCCTCGACTTTGCGGGAGGGAACAATGAGCAGTTCTTC. Translation gives CASSLALDFAGGNNEQFF. Variable domain in full (rest from reference TRBV13 and TRBJ2-1): AAGVIQSPRHLIKEKRETATLKCYPIPRHDTVYWYQQGPGQDPQFLISFYEKMQSDKGSIPDRFSAQQFSDYHSELNMSSLELGDSALYFCASSLALDFAGGNNEQFFGPGTRLTVL.

CDR3 residues: CATIGQLSNQPQHF. The CDR3 coding sequence is TGTGCCACCATCGGACAACTAAGCAATCAGCCCCAGCATTTT. The V call is TRBV28, the J call TRBJ1-5, with D possibly TRBD1 on 5 matching bases. Germline V gene sequence: CDR1 MDHEN, CDR2 SYDVKM. Deletions cut 10 bases from V and 1 base from J, with 14 bases between. The length of the CDR3 is 14 residues.

The V call is TRBV7-9, the J call TRBJ1-6; no definite D call. CDR1 SEHNR and CDR2 FQNEAQ come from the germline V gene (reference sequence). V dropped 5 bases and J dropped 0 bases, with 11 bases sitting between them. CDR3 length equals 16 residues. CDR3 sequence (DNA): TGTGCCAGCAGCCCCTCTATTAGCTCCTATAATTCACCCCTCCACTTT. It yields the protein CASSPSISSYNSPLHF.

The sample holds a few counts of this clonotype. The rearrangement uses TRBV13 and TRBJ2-4, with D perhaps being TRBD1 or TRBD2 (6 bases each). CDR3 length: 13 residues. V lost 4 bases, J lost 6 bases, and 10 bases lay in between. Germline V gene data show CDR1 as PRHDT and CDR2 as FYEKMQ (reference sequence). The DNA for the CDR3 is TGTGCCAGCAGCTCCAGGGGAGGAAACATTCAGTACTTC. It encodes CASSSRGGNIQYF.

This clonotype was picked up many times. The chain uses TRBV18 and TRBJ2-7, with D perhaps given as TRBD1 or TRBD2 (5 bases each). This CDR3 comprises 16 residues. Germline CDR1 KGHSH, CDR2 LQKENI. With 3 bases removed from V and 0 bases from J, the gap between germline ends came to 15 bases. CDR3 protein: CASSPRETASSYEQYF. The CDR3 nucleotides read TGTGCCAGCTCACCGAGGGAGACAGCAAGCTCCTACGAGCAGTACTTC.

The chain couples TRBV18 to TRBJ2-1, with 10 nucleotides matching TRBD2. Trimming cost V 2 bases and J 6 bases; bases outside gene matches: 7. Germline CDR1 reads KGHSH; CDR2 reads LQKENI. This CDR3 comprises 16 residues. The CDR3 nucleotides read TGTGCCAGCTCACCAAAGGGAAGCGGGAGGGCCAATGAGCAGTTCTTC. Its protein product is CASSPKGSGRANEQFF. Combining the CDR3 with reference TRBV18 and TRBJ2-1 gives the whole variable domain NAGVMQNPRHLVRRRGQEARLRCSPMKGHSHVYWYRQLPEEGLKFMVYLQKENIIDESGMPKERFSAEFPKEGPSILRIQQVVRGDSAAYFCASSPKGSGRANEQFFGPGTRLTVL.

Ten or more counts support this clonotype. The V and J genes are TRBV6-8 and TRBJ2-7, with D possibly matching TRBD1 (5 bases). The CDR3 is 16 amino acids. Trimming pared 7 bases from V and 0 bases from J, leaving 19 bases between. Germline V gene lookup returns CDR1 MNHGY and CDR2 SAAAGT. The CDR3 reads CASTPGHAALSYEQYF. Here the CDR3 DNA reads TGTGCCAGCACCCCTGGACATGCGGCCCTCTCCTACGAGCAGTACTTC.

This clonotype was observed a few times. This chain connects TRBV7-2 to TRBJ2-3; TRBD1 aligns across 8 bases. This CDR3 contains 14 residues. The germline gives CDR1 SGHTA, CDR2 FQGNSA. The V segment lost 3 bases and the J segment 4 bases; nucleotides outside the gene matches: 3. CDR3 protein: CASSLDRAADTQYF. The CDR3 DNA reads TGTGCCAGCAGCTTGGACAGGGCTGCAGATACGCAGTATTTT.